These 23 T cell receptor beta chains share one sample of origin, sequenced in a study of shared clonotypes between healthy human individuals. Method: immunoSEQ multiplex PCR; TCRdb's copy keeps in-frame clones and lacks some. The table lists 2 million to 2.5 million clones, around 95% of them singletons. The source material was naive CD4+ T cells sorted from blood. The sample's subset: CD45RA+ positively selected. These receptors originate from a man aged 18-30 years in good health.

V is TRBV6-1 and J is TRBJ2-7; unclear D gene. Between the trimmed V and J ends, which lost 2 bases and 6 bases, there was a span of 11 bases. CDR1 and CDR2 (germline): MNHNS, SASEGT. The CDR3 is 13 residues long. The chain's CDR3 is CASSEPFVSEQYF. CDR3 DNA: TGTGCCAGCAGTGAACCCTTTGTATCCGAGCAGTACTTC.

J is TRBJ1-4 and V is TRBV30; D is uncertain. Looked up from germline, CDR1 is GTSNPN and CDR2 is SVGIG (reference sequence). The CDR3 is 16 amino acids. Trimming cost V 2 bases and J 0 bases, with 13 bases left between them. CDR3: CAWSTRSFATNEKLFF. CDR3 DNA: TGTGCCTGGAGTACCAGAAGTTTCGCAACTAATGAAAAACTGTTTTTT.

The genes are TRBV4-1 and TRBJ1-2, with unresolved D. From germline, CDR1 is MGHRA and CDR2 YSYEKL. Trimming shortened V by 2 bases and J by 0 bases, and 13 bases separated the two germline ends. The CDR3 is made up of 16 amino acids. Written as DNA, the CDR3 is TGCGCCAGCAGCCAATTAGAACAGTACGCTAACTATGGCTACACCTTC. Its translation is CASSQLEQYANYGYTF.

This sequence joins TRBV30 and TRBJ2-4; 8 positions match TRBD1. This CDR3 is built from 15 residues. The germline V gene has CDR1 GTSNPN and CDR2 SVGIG (reference sequence). J was trimmed by 5 bases and V by 3 bases; bases with no gene match: 9. In nucleotides, the CDR3 is TGTGCCTGGAGAGGGCCGACAGGGGCCCAAAACATTCAGTACTTC. Translation: CAWRGPTGAQNIQYF.

The chain employs TRBV7-9 and TRBJ2-2; tentatively, D is TRBD2 (5 bases). Per the germline V gene, CDR1 is SEHNR and CDR2 is FQNEAQ (reference sequence). The CDR3 covers 17 residues. V was pared by 1 base and J by 7 bases, with 19 bases between. The CDR3 DNA reads as TGTGCCAGCAGCTTAGGCGGCAGGCGGACTCCTGGCGGGGAGCTGTTTTTT. As protein: CASSLGGRRTPGGELFF. The complete variable domain, with remaining parts taken from reference TRBV7-9 and TRBJ2-2, reads DTGVSQNPRHKITKRGQNVTFRCDPISEHNRLYWYRQTLGQGPEFLTYFQNEAQLEKSRLLSDRFSAERPKGSFSTLEIQRTEQGDSAMYLCASSLGGRRTPGGELFFGEGSRLTVL.

The rearrangement joins TRBV19 to TRBJ2-7; 12 bases map to TRBD1. Germline trimming cut 4 bases from V and 5 bases from J; bases unmatched to any gene: 12. Germline lookup yields CDR1 LNHDA and CDR2 SQIVND (reference sequence). The CDR3 extends over 17 amino acids. The chain's CDR3 is CASSNREGTGGRHEQYF. The CDR3 nucleotides read TGTGCCAGTAGTAATCGGGAGGGGACAGGGGGCCGGCACGAGCAGTACTTC.

A word on this clone: The same CDR3 is also encoded by other DNA sequences in this sample. The CDR3 DNA reads TGTGCCAGTAGTATACTAGGGGAGACCCAGTACTTC. Its protein product is CASSILGETQYF. This chain connects TRBV19 to TRBJ2-5; D is undetermined. The CDR3 sequence is 12 residues long. From germline, CDR1 is LNHDA and CDR2 SQIVND (reference sequence). V gave up 2 bases and J gave up 5 bases, with 6 bases separating them.

The V and J genes are TRBV5-4 and TRBJ2-1; D gene ambiguous. The CDR3 extends over 12 amino acids. V lost 0 bases and J 10 bases, leaving 8 bases between the germline ends. Germline V gene lookup returns CDR1 SGHNT and CDR2 YYREEE (reference sequence). The CDR3 DNA reads as TGTGCCAGCAGCTTGGTGACGGTAGAGCAGTTCTTC. Protein sequence: CASSLVTVEQFF.

The gene calls are TRBV7-2 and TRBJ1-1; D not resolved. The CDR3 covers 11 residues. V was pared by 5 bases and J by 6 bases, with 7 bases between. Looked up from germline, CDR1 is SGHTA and CDR2 is FQGNSA. The CDR3 DNA sequence: TGTGCCAGCAGCATTAATGCTGAAGCTTTCTTT. The encoded protein is CASSINAEAFF.

This chain joins TRBV6-1 and TRBJ2-5, with unresolved D. The CDR3 has 14 amino acids. Germline V gene data show CDR1 as MNHNS and CDR2 as SASEGT. Trimming removed 6 bases from V and 0 bases from J, with 11 bases in between. CDR3 sequence: CASRGDSYQETQYF. CDR3 bases: TGTGCCAGCAGGGGCGATTCGTACCAAGAGACCCAGTACTTC.

The CDR3: CASSLDGQGAPYNSPLHF. The DNA for the CDR3 is TGTGCCAGCAGCTTGGATGGACAGGGGGCCCCCTATAATTCACCCCTCCACTTT. The chain combines TRBV5-4 with TRBJ1-6; TRBD1 aligns across 11 bases. CDR1 SGHNT and CDR2 YYREEE come from the germline V gene (reference sequence). The CDR3 has 18 residues. V lost 0 bases and J lost 2; bases outside the gene matches: 4.

The V gene is TRBV25-1, the J gene TRBJ1-3; the D gene is possibly TRBD1 (6 bases). Germline V CDR1 and CDR2: MGHDK, SYGVNS. Trimming removed 1 base from V and 7 bases from J, with 8 bases in between. The CDR3 has 13 residues. The CDR3: CASSESGVNTIYF. The CDR3 region has the DNA TGTGCCAGCAGTGAATCAGGGGTGAACACCATATATTTT.

The chain combines TRBV10-2 with TRBJ2-6; D is undetermined. Trimming stripped 4 bases from V and 2 bases from J, with 3 bases between. CDR1 is WSHSY, CDR2 SAAADI, per germline. The CDR3 consists of 13 residues. The CDR3 DNA reads as TGCGCCAGCAGTGTCCCTGGGGCCAACGTCCTGACTTTC. Its translation is CASSVPGANVLTF.

The genes are TRBV7-9 and TRBJ2-2; D unresolved. Germline V gene data show CDR1 as SEHNR and CDR2 as FQNEAQ (reference sequence). The V and J ends lost 5 bases and 8 bases respectively, with 3 bases between them. The CDR3 contains 10 residues. The DNA for the CDR3 is TGTGCCAGCAGCGGGGGGGAGCTGTTTTTT. Translated: CASSGGELFF.

The rearrangement links TRBV30 to TRBJ2-5; 7 nucleotides match TRBD1. The J call is uncertain, as TRBJ2-7 better fits the DNA end. Germline assignment: CDR1 GTSNPN and CDR2 SVGIG (reference sequence). The CDR3 covers 11 residues. The CDR3 region is CAWRTGYEQYF. CDR3 DNA sequence: TGTGCCTGGCGGACAGGATACGAGCAGTACTTC.

The V and J genes are TRBV7-2 and TRBJ2-5; the match to TRBD1 covers 7 bases. The CDR3 has 17 residues. In germline, CDR1 is SGHTA, CDR2 FQGNSA. Losses at the gene ends were 0 bases for V and 5 bases for J; bases not matched to a gene: 12. As DNA, the CDR3 is TGTGCCAGCAGCTTAGCGCTCACGCAGGGGGACACGGAGACCCAGTACTTC. It is translated as CASSLALTQGDTETQYF.

V is TRBV28 and J is TRBJ1-1, with TRBD1 identical over 7 bases. The V gene's germline CDR1 is MDHEN and CDR2 SYDVKM. The CDR3 has 14 amino acids. Unmatched junction bases numbered 7, after V lost 4 bases and J lost 5 bases. Here the CDR3 reads CASSSPRGRTEAFF. In nucleotides, the CDR3 is TGTGCCAGCAGTTCACCGAGGGGGCGGACTGAAGCTTTCTTT.

The chain is built from TRBV18 and TRBJ1-1; perhaps TRBD1 as D (5 bases). CDR1 and CDR2 from the germline V gene are KGHSH and LQKENI. V was pared by 4 bases and J by 5 bases, with 11 bases between. The CDR3 is made up of 13 amino acids. The chain's CDR3 is CASSLVGGTEAFF. The CDR3 coding sequence is TGTGCCAGCTCACTAGTCGGGGGGACTGAAGCTTTCTTT.

This rearrangement joins TRBV19 to TRBJ2-6; possible D gene TRBD1, 6 bases. CDR1 is LNHDA, CDR2 SQIVND, per germline (reference sequence). Trimming pared 5 bases from V and 4 bases from J, leaving 15 bases between. There are 16 residues in the CDR3. The CDR3 sequence is CASSSYRARGANVLTF. DNA for the CDR3: TGTGCCAGTAGTTCCTACAGGGCCCGAGGGGCCAACGTCCTGACTTTC. The full variable domain, in which reference TRBV19 and TRBJ2-6 provide the parts outside the CDR3, is DGGITQSPKYLFRKEGQNVTLSCEQNLNHDAMYWYRQDPGQGLRLIYYSQIVNDFQKGDIAEGYSVSREKKESFPLTVTSAQKNPTAFYLCASSSYRARGANVLTFGAGSRLTVL.

The rearrangement links TRBV30 to TRBJ1-1, with D perhaps TRBD1 (6 bases). This CDR3 has 14 residues. The V and J ends lost 4 bases and 4 bases respectively, with 16 bases between them. Looked up from germline, CDR1 is GTSNPN and CDR2 is SVGIG (reference sequence). This CDR3 reads CAWTFYRASTEAFF. The DNA for the CDR3 is TGTGCCTGGACCTTCTACAGGGCTAGCACTGAAGCTTTCTTT.

This clone was seen a single time. This chain joins TRBV27 and TRBJ2-5; 10 nucleotides line up with TRBD2. Germline V gives CDR1 MNHEY, CDR2 SMNVEV (reference sequence). V lost 3 bases, J lost 4 bases, and 5 bases stayed unmatched. The CDR3 consists of 15 residues. CDR3 amino acids: CASSFIAGGGETQYF. Written as DNA, the CDR3 is TGTGCCAGCAGTTTTATAGCGGGAGGCGGAGAGACCCAGTACTTC.

The chain combines TRBV5-4 with TRBJ1-6; 10 bases map to TRBD1. The junction had 3 bases not matched to a gene; V was cut back by 4 bases and J by 2 bases. The CDR3 consists of 16 residues. Germline V lookup: CDR1 SGHNT, CDR2 YYREEE (reference sequence). CDR3 loop: CASSPGQGTYNSPLHF. The CDR3 coding sequence is TGTGCCAGCAGCCCGGGACAGGGGACCTATAATTCACCCCTCCACTTT.

This chain joins TRBV5-1 and TRBJ2-2; 13 nucleotides align to TRBD2. V lost 0 bases and J lost 2; bases outside the gene matches: 4. This CDR3 comprises 18 residues. In germline, CDR1 is SGHRS, CDR2 YFSETQ. The CDR3 sequence: CASSLEGLAGINTGELFF. The DNA of the CDR3 is TGCGCCAGCAGCTTGGAGGGACTAGCGGGGATTAACACCGGGGAGCTGTTTTTT.